This T cell receptor beta chain was captured in a study of response to subunit inactivated influenza vaccine. Many counts were recorded for this clonotype. Its target is not known. TCRdb analysed the RT-PCR reads with MiXCR anew, one entry per CDR3 protein. The table lists some 850,000 distinct CDR3 sequences, approximately 17% of them singletons. Broader study findings: Authors proposed each seasonal influenza vaccination draws in few new T cells.

The length of the CDR3 is 13 residues. The V gene's germline CDR1 is SGHRS and CDR2 YFSETQ. V lost 0 bases, J lost 4 bases, and 7 bases lay in between. The clonotype was recovered from a man over 45 who received an inactivated influenza vaccine. The rearrangement links TRBV5-1 to TRBJ1-1; D not certain. Sequenced here: PBMCs from blood, sampled about 5 days after vaccination. Here the CDR3 DNA reads TGCGCCAGCAGCTTGGGTTCTGGCACTGAAGCTTTCTTT. This translates into CASSLGSGTEAFF.